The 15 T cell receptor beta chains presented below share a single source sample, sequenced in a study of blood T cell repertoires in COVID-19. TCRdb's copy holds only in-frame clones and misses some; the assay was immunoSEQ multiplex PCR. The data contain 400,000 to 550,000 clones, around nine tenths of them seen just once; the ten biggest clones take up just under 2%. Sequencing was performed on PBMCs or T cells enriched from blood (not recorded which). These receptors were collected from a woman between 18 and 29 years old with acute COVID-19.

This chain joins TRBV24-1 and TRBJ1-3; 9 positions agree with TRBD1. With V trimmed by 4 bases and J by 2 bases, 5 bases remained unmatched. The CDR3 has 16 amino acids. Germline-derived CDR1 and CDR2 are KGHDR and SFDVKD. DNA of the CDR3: TGTGCCACCAGTGAAAAGGACAGGGGAACTGGAAACACCATATATTTT. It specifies CATSEKDRGTGNTIYF.

DNA for the CDR3: TGTGCCAGCAGCTTGGCCGGGACAGGGTTCTACGAGCAGTACTTC. Its translation is CASSLAGTGFYEQYF. V usage is TRBV5-4 and J usage is TRBJ2-7; TRBD1 aligns across 9 bases. CDR3 size: 15 residues. The V and J ends lost 0 bases and 3 bases, in that order; junction bases with no gene match: 4. Germline CDR1 reads SGHNT; CDR2 reads YYREEE (reference sequence).

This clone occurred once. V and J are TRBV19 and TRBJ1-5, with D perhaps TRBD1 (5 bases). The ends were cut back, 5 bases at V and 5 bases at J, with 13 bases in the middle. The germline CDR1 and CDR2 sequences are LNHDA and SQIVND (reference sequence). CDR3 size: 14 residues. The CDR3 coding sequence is TGTGCCAGTAGTCCGCCCGGGGGAGATCAGCCCCAGCATTTT. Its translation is CASSPPGGDQPQHF.

This CDR3 reads CASSRGQTNTEAFF. The CDR3 nucleotides are TGTGCCAGTAGTAGAGGACAGACGAACACTGAAGCTTTCTTT. The chain recombines TRBV19 with TRBJ1-1; the D gene is possibly TRBD1 (6 bases). Between the trimmed V and J ends, which lost 4 bases and 1 base, there was a span of 10 bases. There are 14 residues in the CDR3. The germline CDR1 and CDR2 sequences are LNHDA and SQIVND (reference sequence).

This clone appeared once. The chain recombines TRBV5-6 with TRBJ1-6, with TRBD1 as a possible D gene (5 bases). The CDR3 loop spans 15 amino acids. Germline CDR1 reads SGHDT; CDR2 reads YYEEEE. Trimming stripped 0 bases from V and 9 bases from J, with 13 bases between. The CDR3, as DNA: TGTGCCAGCAGCTTGGCGGCGGGGGTACGTTCACCCCTCCACTTT. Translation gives CASSLAAGVRSPLHF. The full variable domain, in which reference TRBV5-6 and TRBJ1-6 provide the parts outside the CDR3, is DAGVTQSPTHLIKTRGQQVTLRCSPKSGHDTVSWYQQALGQGPQFIFQYYEEEERQRGNFPDRFSGHQFPNYSSELNVNALLLGDSALYLCASSLAAGVRSPLHFGNGTRLTVT.

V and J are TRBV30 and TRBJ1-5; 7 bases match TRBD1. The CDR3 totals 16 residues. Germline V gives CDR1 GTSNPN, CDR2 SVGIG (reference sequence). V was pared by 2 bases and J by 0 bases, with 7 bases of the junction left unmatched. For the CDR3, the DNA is TGTGCCTGGAGTAGAAGGGGGCTACATAGCAATCAGCCCCAGCATTTT. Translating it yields CAWSRRGLHSNQPQHF.

The chain's CDR3 is CASSLEVGTRDLRRFF. Here the CDR3 DNA reads TGTGCCAGCAGTTTAGAAGTCGGTACTAGAGACCTTCGTCGGTTCTTC. The chain links TRBV27 to TRBJ2-1, with D tentatively TRBD2 (5 bases). With 2 bases removed from V and 15 bases from J, the gap between germline ends came to 26 bases. The CDR3 consists of 16 residues. Germline V gene lookup returns CDR1 MNHEY and CDR2 SMNVEV (reference sequence).

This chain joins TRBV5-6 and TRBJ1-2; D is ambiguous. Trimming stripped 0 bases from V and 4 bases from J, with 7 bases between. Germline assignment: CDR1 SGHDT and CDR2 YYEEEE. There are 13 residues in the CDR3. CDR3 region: CASSLGPGYGYTF. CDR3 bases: TGTGCCAGCAGCTTGGGCCCGGGCTATGGCTACACCTTC.

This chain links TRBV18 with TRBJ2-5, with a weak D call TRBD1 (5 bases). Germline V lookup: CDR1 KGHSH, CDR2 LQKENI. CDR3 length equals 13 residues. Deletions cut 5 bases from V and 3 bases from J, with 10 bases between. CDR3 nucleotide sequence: TGTGCCAGCTCAGCAGGGTTGGAAGAGACCCAGTACTTC. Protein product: CASSAGLEETQYF.

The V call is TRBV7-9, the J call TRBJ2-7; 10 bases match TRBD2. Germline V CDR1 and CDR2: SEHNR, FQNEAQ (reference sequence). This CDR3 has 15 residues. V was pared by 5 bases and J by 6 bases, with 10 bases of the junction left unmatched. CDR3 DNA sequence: TGTGCCAGCAGCCCCGGGACTAGCGCCACGGGCGAGCAGTACTTC. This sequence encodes CASSPGTSATGEQYF.

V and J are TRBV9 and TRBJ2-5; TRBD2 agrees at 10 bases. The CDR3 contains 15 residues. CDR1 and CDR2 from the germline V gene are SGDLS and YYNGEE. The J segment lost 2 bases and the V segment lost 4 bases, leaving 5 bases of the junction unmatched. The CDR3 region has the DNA TGTGCCAGCAGCTCATGGACTAGCGGACAAGAGACCCAGTACTTC. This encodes CASSSWTSGQETQYF.

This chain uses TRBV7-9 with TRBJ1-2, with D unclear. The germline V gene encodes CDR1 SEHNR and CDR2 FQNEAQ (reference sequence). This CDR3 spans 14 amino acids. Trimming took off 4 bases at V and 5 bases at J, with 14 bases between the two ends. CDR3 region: CASSSDTFGYGYTF. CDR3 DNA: TGTGCCAGCAGCTCCGACACCTTTGGGTATGGCTACACCTTC.

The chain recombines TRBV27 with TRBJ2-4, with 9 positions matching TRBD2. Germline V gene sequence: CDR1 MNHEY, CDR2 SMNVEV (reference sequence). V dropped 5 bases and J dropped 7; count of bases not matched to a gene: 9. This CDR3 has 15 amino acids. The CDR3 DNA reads TGTGCCAGCAGTCCCCCGGGACTAGCAGGGAACATTCAGTACTTC. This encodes CASSPPGLAGNIQYF.

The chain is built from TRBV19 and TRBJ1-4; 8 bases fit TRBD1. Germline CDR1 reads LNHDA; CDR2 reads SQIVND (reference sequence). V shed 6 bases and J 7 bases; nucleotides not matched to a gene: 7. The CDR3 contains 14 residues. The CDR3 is CASSPTGVGEKLFF. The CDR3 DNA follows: TGTGCCAGTAGCCCGACAGGGGTTGGTGAAAAACTGTTTTTT. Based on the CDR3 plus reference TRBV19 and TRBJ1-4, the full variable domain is DGGITQSPKYLFRKEGQNVTLSCEQNLNHDAMYWYRQDPGQGLRLIYYSQIVNDFQKGDIAEGYSVSREKKESFPLTVTSAQKNPTAFYLCASSPTGVGEKLFFGSGTQLSVL.

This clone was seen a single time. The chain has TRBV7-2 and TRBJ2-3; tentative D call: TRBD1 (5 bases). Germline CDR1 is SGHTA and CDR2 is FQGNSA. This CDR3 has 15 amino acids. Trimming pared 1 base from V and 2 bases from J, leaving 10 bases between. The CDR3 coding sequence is TGTGCCAGCAGCTTAGGTCAGGGTTACACAGATACGCAGTATTTT. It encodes CASSLGQGYTDTQYF. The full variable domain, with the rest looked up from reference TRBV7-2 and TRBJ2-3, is GAGVSQSPSNKVTEKGKDVELRCDPISGHTALYWYRQSLGQGLEFLIYFQGNSAPDKSGLPSDRFSAERTGGSVSTLTIQRTQQEDSAVYLCASSLGQGYTDTQYFGPGTRLTVL.